The 23 T cell receptor beta chains in this list originate from one sample, sequenced in a study of tumor-infiltrating lymphocytes in primary liver carcinoma. Unsorted bulk tissue, roughly 19-34 mg of it, served as the source for co-extraction of RNA and DNA. Constant-region priming of 500 ng total RNA yielded TCR beta cDNA. Libraries for TCR beta were built through three nested multiplex PCR rounds, which together made up a slightly modified ARM-PCR procedure. It was with TRBV1-TRBV30 forward primers and a C-beta reverse primer that the first two PCR rounds were run, at roughly 10 cycles each. In TCRdb, the multiplex PCR reads were re-called with MiXCR into one record per CDR3 protein. The table records about 200,000 distinct CDR3 sequences, around 85% of them present only once. Material: tumor tissue from primary liver carcinoma. The receptor set was obtained from a middle-aged man with primary liver carcinoma and hepatitis B virus infection.

With regard to this clonotype: At one of its ends the junction is not consistent with the germline gene, which may arise from a read error. The chain carries TRBV3-1 and TRBJ1-2; 9 bases fit TRBD1. This CDR3 contains 15 residues. Germline CDR1 reads LGHDT; CDR2 reads YNNKEL (reference sequence). CDR3 amino acids: CVSSHETGGNYGYTF. For the CDR3, the DNA is TGTGTCAGCAGCCACGAGACAGGGGGTAACTATGGCTACACCTTC.

The V call is TRBV20-1, the J call TRBJ2-1; the match to TRBD2 covers 7 bases. The CDR3 is 14 residues long. Looked up from germline, CDR1 is DFQATT and CDR2 is SNEGSKA (reference sequence). V shed 5 bases, J shed 3 bases, and the junction held 7 bases outside the gene matches. The CDR3 DNA reads as TGCAGTGCTGAGGCTAGCGGCCGCTACAATGAGCAGTTCTTC. This translates into CSAEASGRYNEQFF.

Worth noting for this clonotype: At one end the junction does not follow the germline gene, possibly because of a read error. This chain uses TRBV5-1 with TRBJ1-1; a weak D match, TRBD1 (5 bases). The length of the CDR3 is 15 residues. CDR1 SGHRS and CDR2 YFSETQ come from the germline V gene. Written as DNA, the CDR3 is TGCGCCAGCAGCGTAAACAGGATGGCGGACACTGAAACTTTCTTT. The encoded protein is CASSVNRMADTETFF.

In the case of this clonotype: One end of the junction does not line up with germline, which may come from a read error. The chain recombines TRBV5-1 with TRBJ2-1, with D perhaps TRBD2 (5 bases). This CDR3 comprises 15 residues. Looked up from germline, CDR1 is SGHRS and CDR2 is YFSETQ. This chain's CDR3 is CAISLVGEPYKGQFF. The CDR3 region has the DNA TGCGCCATCAGCTTGGTTGGGGAGCCCTACAAAGGGCAGTTCTTC.

Worth noting for this clonotype: Without the conserved terminal phenylalanine or tryptophan, this CDR3 likely stems from a read error. J is TRBJ2-7 and V is TRBV7-9; D possibly uses TRBD1 or TRBD2 (5 bases each). Germline CDR1 SEHNR, CDR2 FQNEAQ (reference sequence). Deletions cut 1 base from V and 4 bases from J, with 14 bases between. This CDR3 is 15 amino acids long. The CDR3 protein is CASSLGHEGIYEQYL. The CDR3 coding sequence is TGTGCCAGCAGCTTAGGACATGAGGGGATATACGAGCAGTACTTA.

This clonotype was observed once. Because it lacks the conserved phenylalanine or tryptophan at the end, this CDR3 is likely a read error. The V gene is TRBV6-2 or TRBV6-3, the J gene TRBJ2-7; 9 bases align to TRBD1. The CDR3 length is 14 residues. CDR1 is MNHEY and CDR2 is SVGEGT in the germline V gene. The ends lost 9 bases at V and 7 bases at J; junction bases unmatched: 13. This chain's CDR3 is CASSLRDRAQEQYS. CDR3 sequence (DNA): TGTGCCAGTAGCCTCCGGGACAGGGCCCAGGAGCAGTACTCC.

As concerns this clonotype: The germline gene is not matched at one end of the junction; a read error may be the cause. CDR3 residues: CVSGQDLGETQYF. For the CDR3, the DNA is TGCGTCAGCGGTCAAGATTTGGGGGAGACCCAGTACTTC. The rearrangement joins TRBV4-3 to TRBJ2-5; D might be TRBD2 (5 bases). The CDR3 loop spans 13 amino acids. Per germline, CDR1 LGHNA and CDR2 YSLEER.

On this clonotype: A junction end diverges from the germline sequence, so it may reflect a read error. This chain joins TRBV6-1 and TRBJ2-7, with D hard to call. The V gene's germline CDR1 is MNHNS and CDR2 SASEGT. CDR3 length equals 15 residues. The CDR3 bases are TGTGCCATCAGGCGCCTAGGAAGGGCCCACTACGAGCAGTATTTC. Translated: CAIRRLGRAHYEQYF.

The genes are TRBV6-5 and TRBJ2-5, with TRBD1 matching over 8 bases. Germline V gene data show CDR1 as MNHEY and CDR2 as SVGAGI. Trimming cost V 6 bases and J 5 bases; bases outside gene matches: 14. This CDR3 contains 16 residues. The CDR3 DNA reads TGTGCCAGCAGGTCCCAGCTTGCAGGGGGCGGGGAGACCCAGTACTTC. The encoded protein is CASRSQLAGGGETQYF.

Points on this clonotype: As the CDR3 is not closed by the conserved phenylalanine or tryptophan, this likely results from a read error. V is TRBV29-1 and J is TRBJ2-1; D remains ambiguous. The CDR3 has 14 amino acids. The germline V gene encodes CDR1 SQVTM and CDR2 ANQGSEA. V shed 6 bases and J shed 8 bases, with 20 bases lying between them. The CDR3 region has the DNA TGCAGCGTCCATAAGACCAGAGGCGGCGATGAGCAGTTCTTA. Translating it yields CSVHKTRGGDEQFL.

Of note for this clonotype: Sequence at one end of the junction differs from germline and may be a read error. V is TRBV6-5 and J is TRBJ2-3; D possibly corresponds to TRBD2 (6 bases). CDR1 and CDR2 from the germline V gene are MNHEY and SVGAGI. The CDR3 loop spans 16 amino acids. The CDR3 sequence is CASSYSLAVYTYTQYF. The CDR3 nucleotides read TGCGCCAGCAGTTACTCTTTAGCGGTGTACACATATACGCAGTATTTT.

In the case of this clonotype: At one of its ends the junction is not consistent with the germline gene, which may arise from a read error. J is TRBJ2-1 and V is TRBV4-2; perhaps TRBD2 as D (6 bases). Germline CDR1 reads LGHNA; CDR2 reads YNFKEQ. The CDR3 spans 17 residues. The CDR3 loop is CACSQGGSGDSYNEQFF. The CDR3 region has the DNA TGTGCCTGCAGTCAAGGCGGTAGCGGAGACTCATACAATGAGCAGTTCTTC.

This clonotype was seen repeatedly, ten times or more. The chain couples TRBV7-8 to TRBJ2-7, with a possible D match to TRBD1 (5 bases). Germline values: CDR1 SGHVS, CDR2 FQNEAQ. The CDR3 has 14 residues. The V end was cut by 1 base, the J end by 5 bases, with 12 bases between. The CDR3 DNA reads TGTGCCAGCAGCTTAGTAGGCCAGGGTAACGAGCAGTACTTC. This gives the protein CASSLVGQGNEQYF.

Details on this clonotype: The junction departs from germline at one end; a sequencing error may be responsible. The genes are TRBV10-3 and TRBJ1-1; D not resolved. CDR1 and CDR2 (germline): ENHRY, SYGVKD. The CDR3 loop spans 12 amino acids. The CDR3 protein is CAIREGNTEAFF. The CDR3 DNA sequence: TGTGCTATCAGAGAGGGAAACACTGAAGCTTTCTTT.

With regard to this clonotype: Germline and junction disagree at one end, which may indicate a read error. The chain combines TRBV7-2 with TRBJ1-2; weak D call: TRBD1 (5 bases). CDR1 SGHTA and CDR2 FQGNSA come from the germline V gene. The CDR3 sequence is 16 residues long. CDR3 protein: CASSLAHGGASYRYTF. CDR3 sequence (DNA): TGTGCCAGCAGCTTAGCGCACGGAGGGGCAAGCTATCGCTACACCTTC.

V and J are TRBV6-2 or TRBV6-3 and TRBJ2-1, with D unresolved. The CDR3 contains 15 residues. Germline lookup yields CDR1 MNHEY and CDR2 SVGEGT. CDR3 residues: CDITKKAGIYNEQFF. The CDR3 DNA sequence: TGTGACATCACGAAAAAAGCAGGAATCTACAATGAGCAGTTCTTC.

For this clonotype: One junction end does not reproduce the germline sequence, and a read error may be involved. DNA for the CDR3: TGCAGCCTTGATCCGTCCGGGACTAGCGGGAGGAATGAGCAGTTCTTC. Residues: CSLDPSGTSGRNEQFF. The V call is TRBV29-1, the J call TRBJ2-1; TRBD2 matches 15 bases. CDR1 is SQVTM, CDR2 ANQGSEA, per germline. The CDR3 is made up of 16 amino acids.

The genes are TRBV6-6 and TRBJ1-1, with 10 bases that match TRBD1. CDR3 length equals 14 residues. CDR1 is MNHNY, CDR2 SVGAGI, per germline (reference sequence). DNA for the CDR3: TGTGCTAGTAGTGGGACAGGGGTAAGGTCTGAAGCTTTCTTT. Amino acids: CASSGTGVRSEAFF.

The genes are TRBV29-1 and TRBJ2-7; D unresolved. There are 12 residues in the CDR3. Germline CDR1 SQVTM, CDR2 ANQGSEA. Trimming removed 4 bases from V and 6 bases from J, with 13 bases in between. In DNA form, the CDR3 reads TGCAGCGTTGTGGACGCATCCAGCGAGCAGTACTTC. Its protein product is CSVVDASSEQYF.

Turning to this clonotype: At one end the junction does not follow the germline gene, possibly because of a read error. This chain connects TRBV5-6 to TRBJ1-1, with 8 bases identical to TRBD1. The V gene's germline CDR1 is SGHDT and CDR2 YYEEEE. The CDR3 contains 14 residues. CDR3 sequence (DNA): TGTGACAGCAGCGTACGACAGGGGCGGACTGAACCTTTCTTT. This codes for CDSSVRQGRTEPFF.

The chain employs TRBV6-5 and TRBJ2-7; 10 bases map to TRBD2. Germline assignment: CDR1 MNHEY and CDR2 SVGAGI. CDR3 length: 14 amino acids. CDR3 coding DNA: TGTACCGGCAGTCGTGGAGTAGCGGGAGGCGAGCAGTACTTC. This codes for CTGSRGVAGGEQYF.

The chain uses TRBV6-2 or TRBV6-3 and TRBJ2-3; no firm D call. Germline V CDR1 and CDR2: MNHEY, SVGEGT. The CDR3 runs to 14 residues. V dropped 4 bases and J dropped 2 bases, with 10 bases sitting between them. The CDR3 coding sequence is TGTGCCAGCAGTTCTCATGCGCTCACAGATACGCAGTATTTT. This gives the protein CASSSHALTDTQYF.

The chain links TRBV29-1 to TRBJ2-2; possibly TRBD2 for D (5 bases). The CDR3 is made up of 16 amino acids. Trimming removed 2 bases from V and 4 bases from J, with 17 bases in between. CDR1 and CDR2 from the germline V gene are SQVTM and ANQGSEA. CDR3 region: CSVELLDSLVTGELFF. CDR3 bases: TGCAGCGTTGAATTACTGGACTCTCTGGTCACCGGGGAGCTGTTTTTT.